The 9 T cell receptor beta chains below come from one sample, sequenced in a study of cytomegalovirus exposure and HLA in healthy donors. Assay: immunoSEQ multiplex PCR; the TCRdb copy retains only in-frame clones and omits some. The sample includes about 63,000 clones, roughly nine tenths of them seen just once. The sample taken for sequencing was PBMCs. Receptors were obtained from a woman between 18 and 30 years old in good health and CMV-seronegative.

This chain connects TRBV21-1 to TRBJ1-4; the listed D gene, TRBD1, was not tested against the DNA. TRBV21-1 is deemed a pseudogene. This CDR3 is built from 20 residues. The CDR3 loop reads CASSNPTSGTGVHTNEKLFF. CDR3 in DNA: TGTGCCAGCAGCAACCCAACCAGCGGGACAGGGGTGCATACTAATGAAAAACTGTTTTTT.

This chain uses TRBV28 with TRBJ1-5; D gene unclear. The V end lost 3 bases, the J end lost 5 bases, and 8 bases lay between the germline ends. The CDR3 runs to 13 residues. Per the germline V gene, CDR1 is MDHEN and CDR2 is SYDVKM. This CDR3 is CASSLYGDQPQHF. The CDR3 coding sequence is TGTGCCAGCAGTTTGTACGGGGATCAGCCCCAGCATTTT.

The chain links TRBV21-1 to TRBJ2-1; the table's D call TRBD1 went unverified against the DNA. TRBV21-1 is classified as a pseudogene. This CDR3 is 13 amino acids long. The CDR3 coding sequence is TGTGCCAGCAGGGGACAGGGTTCGAATGAGCAGTTCTTC. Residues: CASRGQGSNEQFF.

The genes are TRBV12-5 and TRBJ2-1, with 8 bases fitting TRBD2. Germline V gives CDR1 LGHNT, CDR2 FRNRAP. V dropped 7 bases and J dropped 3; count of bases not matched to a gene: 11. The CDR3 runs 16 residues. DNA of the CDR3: TGTGCTAGTGCCCAAACACCGGGACTAGGCTACAATGAGCAGTTCTTC. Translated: CASAQTPGLGYNEQFF.

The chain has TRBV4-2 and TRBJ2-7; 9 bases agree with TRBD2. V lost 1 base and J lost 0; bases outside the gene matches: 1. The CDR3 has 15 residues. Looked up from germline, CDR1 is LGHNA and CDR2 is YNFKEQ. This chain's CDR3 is CASSQGSGSSYEQYF. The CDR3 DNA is TGTGCCAGCAGCCAAGGTAGCGGGAGCTCCTACGAGCAGTACTTC.

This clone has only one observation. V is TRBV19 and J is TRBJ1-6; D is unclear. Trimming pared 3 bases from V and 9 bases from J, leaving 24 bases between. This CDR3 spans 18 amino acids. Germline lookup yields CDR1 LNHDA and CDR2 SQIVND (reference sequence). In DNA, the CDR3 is TGTGCCAGTAGTATGACACCCGTTGAGATGTTCAGTGGTTCACCCCTCCACTTT. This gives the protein CASSMTPVEMFSGSPLHF. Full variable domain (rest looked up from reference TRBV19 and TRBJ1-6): DGGITQSPKYLFRKEGQNVTLSCEQNLNHDAMYWYRQDPGQGLRLIYYSQIVNDFQKGDIAEGYSVSREKKESFPLTVTSAQKNPTAFYLCASSMTPVEMFSGSPLHFGNGTRLTVT.

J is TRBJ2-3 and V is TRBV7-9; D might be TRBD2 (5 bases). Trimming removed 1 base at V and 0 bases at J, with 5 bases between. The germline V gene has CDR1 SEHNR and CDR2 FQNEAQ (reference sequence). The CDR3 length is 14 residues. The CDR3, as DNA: TGTGCCAGCAGCTTAGTAGCGAGCACAGATACGCAGTATTTT. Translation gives CASSLVASTDTQYF.

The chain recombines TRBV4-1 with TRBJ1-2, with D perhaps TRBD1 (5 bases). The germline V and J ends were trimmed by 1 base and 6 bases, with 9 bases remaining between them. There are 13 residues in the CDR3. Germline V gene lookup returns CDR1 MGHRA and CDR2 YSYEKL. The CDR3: CASSQGGADGYTF. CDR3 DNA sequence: TGCGCCAGCAGCCAAGGGGGCGCAGATGGCTACACCTTC.

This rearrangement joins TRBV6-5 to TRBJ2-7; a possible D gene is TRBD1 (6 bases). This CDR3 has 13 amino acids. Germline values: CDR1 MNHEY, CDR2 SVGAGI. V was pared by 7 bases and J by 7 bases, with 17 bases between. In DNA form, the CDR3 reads TGTGCCAGCAAAAAAGTTAGGGGGAGAGAGCAGTACTTC. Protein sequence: CASKKVRGREQYF.